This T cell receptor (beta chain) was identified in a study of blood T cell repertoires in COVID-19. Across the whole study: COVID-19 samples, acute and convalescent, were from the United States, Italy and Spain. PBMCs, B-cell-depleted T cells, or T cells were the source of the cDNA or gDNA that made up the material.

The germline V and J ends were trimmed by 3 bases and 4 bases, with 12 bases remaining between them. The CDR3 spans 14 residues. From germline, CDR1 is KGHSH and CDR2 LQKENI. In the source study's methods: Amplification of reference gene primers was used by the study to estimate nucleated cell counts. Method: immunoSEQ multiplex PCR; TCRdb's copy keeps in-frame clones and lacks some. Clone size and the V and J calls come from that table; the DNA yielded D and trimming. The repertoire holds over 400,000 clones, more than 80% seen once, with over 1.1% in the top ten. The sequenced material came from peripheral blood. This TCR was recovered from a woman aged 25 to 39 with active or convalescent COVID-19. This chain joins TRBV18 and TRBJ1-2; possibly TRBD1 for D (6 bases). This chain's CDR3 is CASSPRVGGYGYTF. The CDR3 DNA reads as TGTGCCAGCTCACCCCGAGTAGGGGGCTATGGCTACACCTTC.